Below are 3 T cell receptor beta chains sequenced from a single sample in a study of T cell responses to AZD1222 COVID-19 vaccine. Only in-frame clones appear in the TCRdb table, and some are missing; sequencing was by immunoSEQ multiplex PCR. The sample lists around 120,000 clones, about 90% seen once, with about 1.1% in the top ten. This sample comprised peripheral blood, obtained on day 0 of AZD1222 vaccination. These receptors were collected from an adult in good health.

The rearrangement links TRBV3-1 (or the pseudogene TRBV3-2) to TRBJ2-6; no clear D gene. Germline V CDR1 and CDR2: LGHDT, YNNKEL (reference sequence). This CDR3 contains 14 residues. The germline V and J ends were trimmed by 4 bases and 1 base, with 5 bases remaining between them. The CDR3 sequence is CASSRPSGANVLTF. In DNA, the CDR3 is TGTGCCAGCAGCCGGCCGTCTGGGGCCAACGTCCTGACTTTC.

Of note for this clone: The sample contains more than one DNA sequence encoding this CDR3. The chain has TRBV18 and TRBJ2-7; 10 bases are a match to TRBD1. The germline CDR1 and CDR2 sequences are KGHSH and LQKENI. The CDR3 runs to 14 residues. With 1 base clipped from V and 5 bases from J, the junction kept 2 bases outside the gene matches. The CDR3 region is CASSPRTGGDEQYF. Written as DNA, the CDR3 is TGTGCCAGCTCACCACGGACAGGGGGTGACGAGCAGTACTTC.

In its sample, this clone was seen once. The CDR3 DNA reads as TGCAGTGCTACGGGGAACCATGGCTACACCTTC. It is translated as CSATGNHGYTF. The chain joins TRBV20-1 to TRBJ1-2, with no clear D. The ends were cut back, 4 bases at V and 6 bases at J, with 9 bases in the middle. The CDR3 is 11 residues long. Germline V gene data show CDR1 as DFQATT and CDR2 as SNEGSKA (reference sequence).